This T cell receptor beta chain derives from a study of blood T cell repertoires in COVID-19. Study summary: Collection of acute and convalescent COVID-19 samples took place in the United States, Italy and Spain. In each case, the material was cDNA or gDNA derived from T cells, B-cell-depleted T cells, or PBMCs.

In this sample, this clone turned up a few times. Data came from immunoSEQ multiplex PCR; TCRdb stores just in-frame clones and leaves some out. Altogether 55,000 to 80,000 clones are present, about four fifths being singletons, with the ten largest covering roughly 6.7%. Germline V gives CDR1 GTSNPN, CDR2 SVGIG (reference sequence). This CDR3 is built from 12 residues. Trimming took off 0 bases at V and 3 bases at J, with 6 bases between the two ends. Sequenced material: peripheral blood. The gene calls are TRBV30 and TRBJ2-7; unclear D gene. This clonotype was obtained from a human donor in a cohort sampled during active COVID-19. The CDR3 coding sequence is TGTGCCTGGAGTGTAACGGGCTACGAGCAGTACTTC. It specifies CAWSVTGYEQYF.